The 21 T cell receptor beta chains reported below all come from one sample, sequenced in a study of Graves' ophthalmopathy and Graves' hyperthyroidism. The sequenced template was RNA, covering the TCR beta CDR3 region. The first round was an RT-PCR with HTBI primers, and the second round was a multiplex PCR. In TCRdb, the multiplex PCR reads were re-called with MiXCR into one record per CDR3 protein. The profile shows 350,000 to 450,000 distinct CDR3 sequences, about a sixth of them singletons. Specimen: peripheral blood. The receptor source for this set is a woman aged 18-29 years with Graves' ophthalmopathy.

This clonotype was seen repeatedly, ten times or more. The chain uses TRBV12-3 or TRBV12-4 and TRBJ2-7; D remains ambiguous. The V gene lost 5 bases and the J gene lost 5 bases, with 13 bases spanning the gap. This CDR3 spans 13 amino acids. CDR3 sequence: CASSLLGRNEQYF. DNA for the CDR3: TGTGCCAGCAGTCTTTTAGGACGTAACGAGCAGTACTTC.

This clonotype was found many times. The chain has TRBV12-3 or TRBV12-4 and TRBJ1-1; D not certain. This CDR3 region has 15 residues. V lost 5 bases, J lost 1 base, and 14 bases lay in between. The CDR3 nucleotides are TGTGCCAGCAGTGTCCGAGGCAGAACGAACACTGAAGCTTTCTTT. Translation gives CASSVRGRTNTEAFF.

This clonotype was seen repeatedly, ten times or more. The CDR3 here is CASSPPYGARSGANVLTF. In nucleotides, the CDR3 is TGTGCCAGCAGCCCACCTTACGGGGCGCGCTCTGGGGCCAACGTCCTGACTTTC. This chain connects TRBV27 to TRBJ2-6, with D perhaps matching TRBD1 or TRBD2 (5 bases each). V was cut by 6 bases and J by 0 bases, with 18 bases left in between. The CDR3 extends over 18 amino acids. Germline loops: CDR1 MNHEY, CDR2 SMNVEV (reference sequence). Full variable domain (missing parts from reference TRBV27 and TRBJ2-6): EAQVTQNPRYLITVTGKKLTVTCSQNMNHEYMSWYRQDPGLGLRQIYYSMNVEVTDKGDVPEGYKVSRKEKRNFPLILESPSPNQTSLYFCASSPPYGARSGANVLTFGAGSRLTVL.

There are many counts of this clonotype. The rearrangement links TRBV7-2 to TRBJ2-7; 10 bases are a match to TRBD1. V lost 0 bases, J lost 2 bases, and 4 bases stayed unmatched. Germline values: CDR1 SGHTA, CDR2 FQGNSA. The length of the CDR3 is 16 residues. The CDR3 here is CASSLADRGPPYEQYF. Here the CDR3 DNA reads TGTGCCAGCAGCTTAGCTGACAGGGGGCCCCCCTACGAGCAGTACTTC.

In this sample, this clonotype turned up many times. The chain uses TRBV6-1 and TRBJ2-5; 11 bases line up with TRBD1. The CDR3 spans 15 residues. The V gene's germline CDR1 is MNHNS and CDR2 SASEGT. The ends lost 6 bases at V and 5 bases at J; junction bases unmatched: 8. In DNA, the CDR3 is TGTGCCAGCAGGGAGGGACAGGGGGTGGCGGAGACCCAGTACTTC. Its translation is CASREGQGVAETQYF.

The chain recombines TRBV6-2 or TRBV6-3 with TRBJ2-7, with 7 bases identical to TRBD1. This CDR3 spans 16 amino acids. Germline-derived CDR1 and CDR2 are MNHEY and SVGEGT. With V trimmed by 2 bases and J by 0 bases, 7 bases remained unmatched. The CDR3 DNA sequence: TGTGCCAGCAGTTACCTATCAGGGGGAAGCTCCTACGAGCAGTACTTC. It is translated as CASSYLSGGSSYEQYF.

This clonotype appeared many times. The chain uses TRBV13 and TRBJ2-5, with 7 positions matching TRBD2. The CDR3 length is 14 residues. Germline lookup yields CDR1 PRHDT and CDR2 FYEKMQ (reference sequence). Trimming removed 4 bases from V and 3 bases from J; junction bases left unmatched: 5. The CDR3 is CASSYRDYEETQYF. CDR3 sequence (DNA): TGTGCCAGCAGCTACCGGGACTACGAAGAGACCCAGTACTTC.

This clonotype was counted at least ten times. V is TRBV5-6 and J is TRBJ1-5; 10 bases match TRBD1. The CDR3 has 15 residues. The V and J ends lost 4 bases and 1 base, in that order; junction bases with no gene match: 2. CDR1 and CDR2 from the germline V gene are SGHDT and YYEEEE. CDR3 DNA sequence: TGTGCCAGCAGCGGACAGGGGGTAAGCAATCAGCCCCAGCATTTT. Translation: CASSGQGVSNQPQHF.

This clonotype was seen many times. The chain is built from TRBV2 and TRBJ1-2, with TRBD1 as a possible D gene (6 bases). The CDR3 has 12 amino acids. Trimming took off 8 bases at V and 4 bases at J, with 11 bases between the two ends. The germline gives CDR1 SNHLY, CDR2 FYNNEI. CDR3: CASLTGIYGYTF. DNA for the CDR3: TGTGCCAGCCTGACAGGAATCTATGGCTACACCTTC.

The rearrangement uses TRBV7-9 and TRBJ1-2; no reliable D call. This CDR3 spans 12 amino acids. In germline, CDR1 is SEHNR, CDR2 FQNEAQ (reference sequence). The V end lost 1 base, the J end lost 8 bases, and 8 bases lay between the germline ends. The CDR3 DNA is TGTGCCAGCAGCTTAGGGGAGGTGGGCTACACCTTC. It codes for CASSLGEVGYTF. Based on the CDR3 plus reference TRBV7-9 and TRBJ1-2, the full variable domain is DTGVSQNPRHKITKRGQNVTFRCDPISEHNRLYWYRQTLGQGPEFLTYFQNEAQLEKSRLLSDRFSAERPKGSFSTLEIQRTEQGDSAMYLCASSLGEVGYTFGSGTRLTVV.

This clonotype showed up many times. V is TRBV28 and J is TRBJ1-3, with 7 nucleotides matching TRBD1. This CDR3 is built from 19 residues. Trimming at V came to 5 bases and at J to 0 bases, leaving 16 bases not matched to a gene. CDR1 and CDR2 (germline): MDHEN, SYDVKM. The CDR3 sequence: CASSPWTGVLLFSGNTIYF. CDR3 nucleotides: TGTGCCAGCAGTCCATGGACAGGAGTCCTTCTATTCTCTGGAAACACCATATATTTT. Using reference TRBV28 and TRBJ1-3 for the parts outside the CDR3, the full variable domain is DVKVTQSSRYLVKRTGEKVFLECVQDMDHENMFWYRQDPGLGLRLIYFSYDVKMKEKGDIPEGYSVSREKKERFSLILESASTNQTSMYLCASSPWTGVLLFSGNTIYFGEGSWLTVV.

This clonotype was seen repeatedly, ten times or more. The chain couples TRBV6-5 to TRBJ1-3, with D unresolved. The V end was cut by 6 bases, the J end by 0 bases, with 12 bases between. The CDR3 sequence is 15 residues long. Germline assignment: CDR1 MNHEY and CDR2 SVGAGI. For the CDR3, the DNA is TGTGCCAGCAGATTACAGACCAGCTCTGGAAACACCATATATTTT. Translation gives CASRLQTSSGNTIYF.

This clonotype was seen at least ten times. The CDR3 is CASIPGHSSYEQYF. The CDR3 bases are TGTGCCAGCATACCGGGACACTCCTCCTACGAGCAGTACTTC. The chain couples TRBV12-3 or TRBV12-4 to TRBJ2-7, with D possibly TRBD1 on 6 matching bases. The CDR3 is made up of 14 amino acids. V was clipped by 7 bases and J by 0 bases, with 13 bases between them.

This clonotype was observed at least ten times. The chain recombines TRBV6-1 with TRBJ1-3; TRBD1 aligns across 10 bases. This CDR3 contains 16 residues. The V and J ends lost 7 bases and 0 bases, in that order; junction bases with no gene match: 6. CDR1 and CDR2 from the germline V gene are MNHNS and SASEGT. DNA for the CDR3: TGTGCCAGCAACCGGGACAGGGGACCCTCTGGAAACACCATATATTTT. Its protein product is CASNRDRGPSGNTIYF.

This clonotype came up many times. Here the CDR3 DNA reads TGTGCCAGCAGCTTAAAGGGAATTAGGACAGGGGTCGGGCAGCCCCAGCATTTT. This encodes CASSLKGIRTGVGQPQHF. The V gene is TRBV7-2, the J gene TRBJ1-5; 9 bases agree with TRBD1. The V gene's germline CDR1 is SGHTA and CDR2 FQGNSA. The CDR3 length is 18 residues. V shed 2 bases and J 7 bases; nucleotides not matched to a gene: 15. Supplemented by reference TRBV7-2 and TRBJ1-5, the full variable domain reads GAGVSQSPSNKVTEKGKDVELRCDPISGHTALYWYRQSLGQGLEFLIYFQGNSAPDKSGLPSDRFSAERTGGSVSTLTIQRTQQEDSAVYLCASSLKGIRTGVGQPQHFGDGTRLSIL.

This clonotype was counted ten times or more. This sequence joins TRBV7-2 and TRBJ2-7, with 7 nucleotides matching TRBD1. The germline CDR1 and CDR2 sequences are SGHTA and FQGNSA. The V gene end was trimmed by 5 bases and the J gene end by 7 bases; junction bases not matched to a gene: 5. CDR3 length: 12 residues. CDR3 DNA: TGTGCCAGCAGCCCGACAGGGCGGGAGCAGTACTTC. It yields the protein CASSPTGREQYF.

This clonotype has ten or more counts. The rearrangement joins TRBV15 to TRBJ1-1; the D is unclear. V was pared by 3 bases and J by 2 bases, with 10 bases between. Germline values: CDR1 LNHNV, CDR2 YYDKDF (reference sequence). This CDR3 is 14 amino acids long. CDR3 sequence reads: CATSRKQTNTEAFF. CDR3 DNA: TGTGCCACCAGCAGGAAACAGACCAACACTGAAGCTTTCTTT.

This clonotype was seen ten or more times. The chain has TRBV12-3 or TRBV12-4 and TRBJ1-5; D is unclear. V was trimmed by 2 bases and J by 2 bases, leaving 7 bases between them. This CDR3 has 14 amino acids. The CDR3 DNA reads TGTGCCAGCAGTTTAAAGGCAGGCAATCAGCCCCAGCATTTT. Protein sequence: CASSLKAGNQPQHF.

Many counts were recorded for this clonotype. J is TRBJ2-5 and V is TRBV5-1; 9 nucleotides align to TRBD1. The trim removed 4 bases at V and 5 bases at J, leaving 9 bases unmatched. The CDR3 consists of 15 residues. Germline values: CDR1 SGHRS, CDR2 YFSETQ. The DNA for the CDR3 is TGCGCCAGCAGCAAGCTCACAGGGGGCGCGGAGACCCAGTACTTC. This codes for CASSKLTGGAETQYF.

There are many counts of this clonotype. The rearrangement joins TRBV18 to TRBJ1-1; possibly TRBD1 for D (5 bases). Germline loops: CDR1 KGHSH, CDR2 LQKENI. Trimming removed 0 bases from V and 5 bases from J, with 10 bases in between. The CDR3 is 14 amino acids. The CDR3 loop is CASSPPQGWTEAFF. In DNA, the CDR3 is TGTGCCAGCTCACCACCCCAGGGTTGGACTGAAGCTTTCTTT.

This clonotype was recorded at least ten times. The chain recombines TRBV20-1 with TRBJ2-7, with D maybe TRBD2 (5 bases). In germline, CDR1 is DFQATT, CDR2 SNEGSKA (reference sequence). Trimming took 6 bases from V and 7 from J, leaving 16 bases between them. The CDR3 has 12 amino acids. The CDR3 sequence: CSASGVVVEQYF. CDR3 nucleotides: TGCAGTGCGTCCGGGGTAGTCGTAGAGCAGTACTTC.